This T cell receptor beta chain was identified in a study of T cells after yellow fever vaccination (dated by TCRdb to about 2019). Looking at the study overall: The SMART-Seq v4 Ultra Low Input RNA kit was used to prepare libraries from fractions with low cell numbers. Bulk TCR alpha and beta repertoires were sequenced longitudinally to track T-cell clones before and after primary and booster YFV17D yellow fever vaccination. Two healthy male donors, one aged 18 to 30 and one aged 30 to 40 years, made up the cohort. Blood was drawn at multiple timepoints before and after primary and secondary immunization, with bulk PBMC replicates and cell subsets isolated.

The label giving this sample's treatment or condition can be read as: live attenuated yellow fever vaccine strain. PBMCs were isolated from peripheral blood using a standard Ficoll-Paque protocol. Dynabeads CD4 and CD8 positive selection kits were used to isolate the CD4 and CD8 T-cell fractions. TriZol was used to extract RNA from bulk PBMCs, CD4 and CD8 fractions, and dextramer-positive and dextramer-negative fractions. Sequencing took place on an Illumina NovaSeq 6000. TCR cDNA was synthesized by 5'RACE template switching, through which a universal primer site and unique molecular identifiers were introduced. Priming for cDNA synthesis came from both the TCR alpha and TCR beta constant segments. Library amplification involved two PCR steps, and the second step added sample barcodes and sequencing adapters. Sequencing of libraries was done on Illumina HiSeq 2500 (2x100 bp) or NovaSeq (2x150 bp). The authors processed their data as follows. Reads were demultiplexed and collapsed into UMI consensus sequences with MIGEC, and V(D)J alignment was performed with MiXCR. Using edgeR on replicate PBMC samples, clonotypes were called vaccine-responding if FDR was below 0.01 and the log2 fold change was above 5 up to day 15. CD4 or CD8 identity was assigned to each bulk clonotype according to whether the clonotype was present at higher abundance in the sequenced CD4 repertoire or the sequenced CD8 repertoire. TCRdb's own reprocessing of the public reads used fastp at Q25 and MiXCR and kept productive beta chains. Rows are combined by CDR3 protein, so each entry shows the most common genes and DNA. The V and J calls were not made by the authors but by TCRdb's processing. This sample lists some 240,000 distinct CDR3 sequences; around 4.9% were detected once. The top ten hold 2.5% to 4% of the sample.

Points the paper makes about the study in general: A small share of clonotypes was detected in both CD4 and CD8 compartments, with the overlap likely arising from convergent recombination. Most clones expanded after primary vaccination were re-detected after the booster (approximately 95% of CD4 and more than 70% of CD8), suggesting broad memory maintenance. Computational filtering was required because FACS-sorted repertoires could contain abundant contaminating clonotypes from the bulk population. The study included only two donors, which limits how far the findings can be generalized. Compared with the primary T-cell response, the secondary T-cell response was weaker but faster, peaking on day 5 rather than day 15.

At the junction V is shortened by 6 bases and J by 6 bases; bases outside the gene matches: 14. From a lookup of the germline V gene, CDR1 and CDR2 are MNHEY and SVGEGT. Reading from cysteine to phenylalanine, the CDR3 counts 16 amino acids. The entry retains the CDR3 DNA only, 48 bases that are in frame from base 1. This clonotype came up a few times. No cognate antigen has been identified for it. One base away there is no much larger clone; base qualities are not given. Sequences were derived from CD4+ T cells sorted from PBMCs, sampled on the day of the yellow fever booster vaccination. The TCR originated in a young man who received the YFV17D yellow fever vaccine. The sequence links TRBV6-2 or TRBV6-3 to TRBJ2-4; the junction holds 7 bases that match TRBD2. The CDR3 region reads CASSLALGLRPNIQYF. The nucleotides read TGTGCCAGCAGCTTAGCCCTGGGACTACGCCCAAACATTCAGTACTTC.